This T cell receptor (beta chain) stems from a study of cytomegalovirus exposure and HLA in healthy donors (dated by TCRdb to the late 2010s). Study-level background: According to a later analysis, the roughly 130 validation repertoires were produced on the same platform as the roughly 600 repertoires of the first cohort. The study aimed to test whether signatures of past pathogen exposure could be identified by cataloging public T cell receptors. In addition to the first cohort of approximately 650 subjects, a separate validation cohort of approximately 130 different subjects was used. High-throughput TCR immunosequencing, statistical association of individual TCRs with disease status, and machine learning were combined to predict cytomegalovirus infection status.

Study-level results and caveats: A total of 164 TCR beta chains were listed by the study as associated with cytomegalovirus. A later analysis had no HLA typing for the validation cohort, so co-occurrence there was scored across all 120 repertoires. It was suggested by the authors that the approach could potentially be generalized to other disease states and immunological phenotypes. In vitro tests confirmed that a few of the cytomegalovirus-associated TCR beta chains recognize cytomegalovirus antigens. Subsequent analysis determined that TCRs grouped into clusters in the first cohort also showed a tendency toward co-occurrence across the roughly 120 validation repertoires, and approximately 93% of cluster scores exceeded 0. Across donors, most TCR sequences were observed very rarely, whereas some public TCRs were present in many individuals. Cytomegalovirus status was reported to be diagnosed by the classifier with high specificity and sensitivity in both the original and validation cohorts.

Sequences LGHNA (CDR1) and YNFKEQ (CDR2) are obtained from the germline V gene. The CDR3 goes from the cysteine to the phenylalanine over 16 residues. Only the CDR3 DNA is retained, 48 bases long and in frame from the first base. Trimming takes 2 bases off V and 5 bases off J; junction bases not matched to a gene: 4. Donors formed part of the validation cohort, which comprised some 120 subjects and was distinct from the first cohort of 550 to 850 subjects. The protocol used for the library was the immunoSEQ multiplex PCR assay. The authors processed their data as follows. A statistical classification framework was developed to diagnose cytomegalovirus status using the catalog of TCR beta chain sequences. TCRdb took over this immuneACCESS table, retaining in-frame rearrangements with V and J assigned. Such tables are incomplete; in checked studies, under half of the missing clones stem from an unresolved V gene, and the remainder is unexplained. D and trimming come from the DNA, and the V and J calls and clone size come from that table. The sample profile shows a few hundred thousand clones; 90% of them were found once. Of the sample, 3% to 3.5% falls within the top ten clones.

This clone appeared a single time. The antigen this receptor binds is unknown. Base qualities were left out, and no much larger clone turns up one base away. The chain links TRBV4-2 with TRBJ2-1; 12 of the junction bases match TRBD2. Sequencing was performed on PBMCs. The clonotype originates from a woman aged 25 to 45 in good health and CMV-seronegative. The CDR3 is CASSQQTSGGNNEQFF. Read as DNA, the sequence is TGTGCCAGCAGCCAACAGACTAGCGGGGGTAACAATGAGCAGTTCTTC.